The 10 T cell receptor beta chains given below trace back to one sample, sequenced in a study of Graves' ophthalmopathy and Graves' hyperthyroidism. Researchers took RNA transcripts and amplified TCR beta CDR3 regions from them. The first-round RT-PCR employed HTBI primers together with the Qiagen OneStep RT-PCR kit. A multiplex PCR was then performed as the second round. MiXCR was run by TCRdb on the multiplex PCR reads, yielding one entry per CDR3 protein. The sample holds about 1.2 million distinct CDR3 sequences, about 40% seen once. The source material was peripheral blood or thyroid tissue (not recorded which). The origin of the receptors is an adult man with Graves' hyperthyroidism.

This clonotype was observed once. This clone may be a read error of a much larger clone one base away. The chain is built from TRBV10-2 and TRBJ2-7; unclear D gene. Trimming shortened V by 6 bases and J by 0 bases, and 9 bases separated the two germline ends. Per the germline V gene, CDR1 is WSHSY and CDR2 is SAAADI. The CDR3 consists of 13 residues. The CDR3 DNA is TGCGCCAGCAGACCTTCGGTCTCCTACGAGCAGTACTTC. Translated, it gives CASRPSVSYEQYF.

This clonotype occurred many times. The chain recombines TRBV10-3 with TRBJ2-7; D gene ambiguous. The CDR3 sequence is 15 residues long. Trimming cost V 2 bases and J 0 bases, with 11 bases left between them. The V gene's germline CDR1 is ENHRY and CDR2 SYGVKD. The CDR3 sequence is CAISETTAASYEQYF. As DNA, the CDR3 is TGTGCCATCAGTGAGACGACGGCCGCCTCCTACGAGCAGTACTTC.

This clonotype was counted at least ten times. The J gene is TRBJ2-2, the V gene TRBV19; D could derive from TRBD1 or TRBD2 (5 bases each). Germline CDR1 LNHDA, CDR2 SQIVND (reference sequence). Deletions cut 9 bases from V and 1 base from J, with 12 bases between. The CDR3 loop spans 14 amino acids. The CDR3 reads CASRPGGNTGELFF. The CDR3, as DNA: TGTGCCAGCCGACCTGGGGGGAACACCGGGGAGCTGTTTTTT.

The chain carries TRBV20-1 and TRBJ1-6; D gene uncertain. Germline V lookup: CDR1 DFQATT, CDR2 SNEGSKA (reference sequence). The CDR3 spans 17 residues. With 1 base removed from V and 0 bases from J, the gap between germline ends came to 13 bases. The CDR3 DNA reads as TGCAGTGCTAGAGCTCAGTTCGGCAGCTCCTATAATTCACCCCTCCACTTT. Translating gives CSARAQFGSSYNSPLHF.

Ten or more counts support this clonotype. The V and J genes are TRBV20-1 and TRBJ1-3; no clear D gene. V shed 1 base and J shed 0 bases, with 10 bases lying between them. Germline CDR1 reads DFQATT; CDR2 reads SNEGSKA (reference sequence). This CDR3 contains 15 residues. This CDR3 reads CSARGWGISGNTIYF. The CDR3 DNA is TGCAGTGCTAGAGGCTGGGGAATCTCTGGAAACACCATATATTTT.

This clonotype was recorded at least ten times. V gene TRBV7-8 combines with J gene TRBJ2-5, with 9 bases fitting TRBD2. Germline-derived CDR1 and CDR2 are SGHVS and FQNEAQ. The V segment lost 2 bases and the J segment 3 bases; nucleotides outside the gene matches: 1. The CDR3 runs 14 residues. CDR3 amino acids: CASSLRGGEETQYF. The CDR3, as DNA: TGTGCCAGCAGCTTACGCGGGGGGGAAGAGACCCAGTACTTC.

This clonotype was seen a handful of times. The CDR3 DNA reads TGTGCCAGCAGCCAGTCGTCAGCGGGGGGCGGCGAGACCCAGTACTTC. This translates into CASSQSSAGGGETQYF. J is TRBJ2-5 and V is TRBV7-3; 9 bases line up with TRBD2. V lost 5 bases, J lost 5 bases, and 12 bases stayed unmatched. Per germline, CDR1 SGHTA and CDR2 FQGTGA. This CDR3 region has 16 residues. Full variable domain (remainder filled in from reference TRBV7-3 and TRBJ2-5): GAGVSQTPSNKVTEKGKYVELRCDPISGHTALYWYRQSLGQGPEFLIYFQGTGAADDSGLPNDRFFAVRPEGSVSTLKIQRTERGDSAVYLCASSQSSAGGGETQYFGPGTRLLVL.

The genes are TRBV10-3 and TRBJ1-1, with 9 bases identical to TRBD1. The CDR3 totals 15 residues. Germline V CDR1 and CDR2: ENHRY, SYGVKD. J lost 1 base, V lost 6 bases, and 6 bases had no gene match. The CDR3 is CAISRDRGSNTEAFF. CDR3 DNA sequence: TGTGCCATCAGCAGAGACAGGGGGTCGAACACTGAAGCTTTCTTT.

The sample holds many counts of this clonotype. This chain connects TRBV19 to TRBJ1-5, with TRBD1 matching over 7 bases. The J segment lost 6 bases and the V segment lost 3 bases, leaving 8 bases of the junction unmatched. Germline CDR1 reads LNHDA; CDR2 reads SQIVND (reference sequence). This CDR3 comprises 15 residues. DNA for the CDR3: TGTGCCAGTAGTATCGGACAGGCGGGGGGTCAGCCCCAGCATTTT. Its translation: CASSIGQAGGQPQHF.

This clonotype was seen a few times. V is TRBV4-3 and J is TRBJ2-7; D ambiguous. Germline CDR1 LGHNA, CDR2 YSLEER. There are 17 residues in the CDR3. Trimming took 4 bases from V and 1 from J, leaving 20 bases between them. For the CDR3, the DNA is TGCGCCAGCAGCCCAAGGTCGGGTCAGAAGAATTCCTACGAGCAGTACTTC. This encodes CASSPRSGQKNSYEQYF.